The source of this T cell receptor beta chain is a study of T cell responses to AZD1222 COVID-19 vaccine. Second-dose schedules of about 4 or about 12 weeks were combined. General observations from the study: Donors, mostly white British, included more females; clonal diversity was possibly underestimated. Repertoires were sampled only after the peak T cell response. Seropositivity was recorded at baseline in only 5 or 6 AZD1222 recipients.

Remarks on this clone: No antigen is known for it.

Germline loops: CDR1 MNHEY, CDR2 SVGEGT. The CDR3 is 14 amino acids. J was trimmed by 8 bases and V by 4 bases; bases with no gene match: 7. Profiling relied on immunoSEQ multiplex PCR, and the TCRdb table lists in-frame clones only, not all of them. The sample yields about 73,000 clones, 85% to 90% seen once. The specimen comprised peripheral blood, sampled 28 days after the second AZD1222 dose. J is TRBJ2-2 and V is TRBV6-2 or TRBV6-3; 7 bases fit TRBD2. This TCR derives from an adult who received the AZD1222 COVID-19 vaccine. The CDR3 region has the DNA TGTGCCAGCAGTTGGGGGGGTATCCAAGGGGAGCTGTTTTTT. Encoded protein: CASSWGGIQGELFF.